Below, 25 T cell receptor beta chains from the same sample are listed, as sequenced in a study of metastatic and nonmetastatic thyroid tumors (TCRdb year 2020). Before undergoing thyroid surgery, none of the patients had been given any kind of treatment. The method behind the library was PCR. The sample was run on an Illumina HiSeq 4000. The public reads were reprocessed in TCRdb via fastp at Q25 and MiXCR, keeping in-frame beta chains. The sample contains about 21,000 clones, about 30% of them found a single time. Approximately 15% of the sample rests with the top ten. Source material: tumor tissue. The receptors shown here come from a male donor with papillary thyroid cancer or a benign thyroid nodule (not recorded which). Some clones in this sample may be carry-over from other donors' samples.

This clone was observed at least ten times. The genes are TRBV20-1 and TRBJ2-1; perhaps D is TRBD1 or TRBD2 (6 bases each). The germline V gene has CDR1 DFQATT and CDR2 SNEGSKA (reference sequence). There are 17 residues in the CDR3. Trimming stripped 6 bases from V and 2 bases from J, with 23 bases between. In nucleotides, the CDR3 is TGCAGTGCCGCGGGACGGAAGACAGGACAGACCTACAATGAGCAGTTCTTC. This sequence encodes CSAAGRKTGQTYNEQFF.

This clone was observed at least ten times. The same CDR3 arises from other DNA sequences in this sample as well. The rearrangement joins TRBV20-1 to TRBJ2-3; TRBD2 agrees at 8 bases. The CDR3 has 13 amino acids. From germline, CDR1 is DFQATT and CDR2 SNEGSKA (reference sequence). J was trimmed by 4 bases and V by 5 bases; bases with no gene match: 5. The CDR3 sequence: CSAPRTSPDTQYF. CDR3 nucleotide sequence: TGCAGTGCTCCCCGGACTAGCCCAGATACGCAGTATTTT.

This clone rates as medium-sized. This chain connects TRBV5-1 to TRBJ2-7; D uncertain. The CDR3 runs 13 residues. Trimming shortened V by 0 bases and J by 3 bases, and 7 bases separated the two germline ends. The germline V gene has CDR1 SGHRS and CDR2 YFSETQ. The CDR3 coding sequence is TGCGCCAGCAGCTTGGCCAGCGTCTACGAGCAGTACTTC. Protein: CASSLASVYEQYF.

The chain uses TRBV4-3 and TRBJ2-7, with D possibly TRBD2 on 6 matching bases. This CDR3 is 16 amino acids long. Trimming removed 0 bases at V and 2 bases at J, with 14 bases between. From germline, CDR1 is LGHNA and CDR2 YSLEER. CDR3 bases: TGCGCCAGCAGCCAAGATGATCGGCGGGGACCCTACGAGCAGTACTTC. Its translation: CASSQDDRRGPYEQYF.

The chain links TRBV6-1 to TRBJ1-1; no reliable D call. The CDR3 spans 13 residues. The germline gives CDR1 MNHNS, CDR2 SASEGT. Trimming cost V 8 bases and J 1 base, with 11 bases left between them. The DNA for the CDR3 is TGTGCCAGCCAGGACGGGCAGAACACTGAAGCTTTCTTT. It is translated as CASQDGQNTEAFF.

As concerns this clone: Distinct nucleotide sequences in the sample also encode this CDR3. The chain is built from TRBV3-1 and TRBJ1-2; D is perhaps TRBD1 (5 bases). Germline V lookup: CDR1 LGHDT, CDR2 YNNKEL (reference sequence). V lost 4 bases and J lost 3, with 15 bases in between. The CDR3 is made up of 15 amino acids. For the CDR3, the DNA is TGTGCCAGCAGCCTCGGGGGAGGCAGCGACTATGGCTACACCTTC. Protein product: CASSLGGGSDYGYTF.

Relative to its sample, this clone is medium-sized. The chain links TRBV10-1 to TRBJ1-1; possible D gene TRBD1, 6 bases. The V and J ends lost 3 bases and 4 bases respectively, with 18 bases between them. In germline, CDR1 is WNHNN, CDR2 SYGVQD (reference sequence). This CDR3 comprises 16 residues. CDR3 nucleotide sequence: TGCGCCAGCAGTGAAAAACAAGGGGGACGGTTCACTGAAGCTTTCTTT. Protein: CASSEKQGGRFTEAFF.

This clone was seen a single time. The chain is built from TRBV4-1 and TRBJ2-7; 9 bases map to TRBD2. Germline V CDR1 and CDR2: MGHRA, YSYEKL. V lost 4 bases to trimming and J lost 7 bases; unmatched junction nucleotides: 14. This CDR3 is built from 16 residues. Here the CDR3 reads CASSRSPGTSSLEQYF. In DNA form, the CDR3 reads TGCGCCAGCAGCCGATCCCCCGGGACTAGCTCCCTTGAGCAGTACTTC.

The CDR3 region is CASSLEGTSLTPREQFF. The CDR3 bases are TGTGCCAGCAGCTTAGAAGGAACTAGCTTGACACCTCGGGAGCAGTTCTTC. The genes are TRBV11-2 and TRBJ2-1; possible D gene TRBD2, 6 bases. Trimming cost V 0 bases and J 10 bases, with 22 bases left between them. The CDR3 is 17 residues long. The V gene's germline CDR1 is SGHAT and CDR2 FQNNGV.

The chain joins TRBV20-1 to TRBJ2-7, with D unclear. Trimming took 3 bases from V and 0 from J, leaving 15 bases between them. The CDR3 totals 15 residues. CDR1 DFQATT and CDR2 SNEGSKA come from the germline V gene (reference sequence). In DNA form, the CDR3 reads TGCAGTGCTAGCCGACGGGTCCTTCGCTCCTACGAGCAGTACTTC. Amino acids: CSASRRVLRSYEQYF.

The chain recombines TRBV18 with TRBJ2-7; D is possibly TRBD2 (5 bases). The V end lost 0 bases, the J end lost 3 bases, and 6 bases lay between the germline ends. CDR3 length equals 13 residues. Per germline, CDR1 KGHSH and CDR2 LQKENI. The CDR3 sequence is CASSPPSGYEQYF. CDR3 in DNA: TGTGCCAGCTCACCACCGAGCGGCTACGAGCAGTACTTC.

This clone was counted a few times. The J gene is TRBJ2-3, the V gene TRBV6-1, with 8 bases that match TRBD2. Germline CDR1 MNHNS, CDR2 SASEGT. V was pared by 0 bases and J by 11 bases, with 13 bases of the junction left unmatched. The CDR3 runs to 16 residues. The CDR3 DNA reads TGTGCCAGCAGTGAAGCGGTTGGGACTAGTAGTTTCGGGCAGTATTTT. Its protein product is CASSEAVGTSSFGQYF.

This clone has just one count. V usage is TRBV7-2 and J usage is TRBJ1-6, with no clear D. Germline loops: CDR1 SGHTA, CDR2 FQGNSA. V lost 1 base and J lost 7, with 11 bases in between. The CDR3 consists of 15 residues. The CDR3 DNA reads as TGTGCCAGCAGCTTAGAGGGCAGGTTCAATTCACCCCTCCACTTT. Encoded protein: CASSLEGRFNSPLHF.

This clone is medium-sized by share. The J gene is TRBJ2-7, the V gene TRBV6-1, with 7 bases fitting TRBD2. Per germline, CDR1 MNHNS and CDR2 SASEGT. There are 15 residues in the CDR3. Trimming at V came to 5 bases and at J to 2 bases, leaving 9 bases not matched to a gene. The CDR3 spells CASSHTSDNTYEQYF. The DNA for the CDR3 is TGTGCCAGCAGTCATACTAGCGACAACACCTACGAGCAGTACTTC.

The chain uses TRBV28 and TRBJ1-2; a possible D gene is TRBD1 (6 bases). V was cut by 3 bases and J by 1 base, with 18 bases left in between. This CDR3 region has 17 residues. Germline V gene sequence: CDR1 MDHEN, CDR2 SYDVKM. CDR3 coding DNA: TGTGCCAGCAGTTTCGGGGCAGGGGACAAAGTTAACTATGGCTACACCTTC. Protein product: CASSFGAGDKVNYGYTF.

The sample holds a few counts of this clone. This chain connects TRBV30 to TRBJ2-2; 7 positions match TRBD2. V lost 5 bases, J lost 1 base, and 7 bases stayed unmatched. CDR1 is GTSNPN and CDR2 is SVGIG in the germline V gene (reference sequence). The CDR3 totals 15 residues. In DNA, the CDR3 is TGTGCCTGGCTGATGGGGGAGGGGAACACCGGGGAGCTGTTTTTT. This sequence encodes CAWLMGEGNTGELFF.

This clone has just a few counts. The V call is TRBV2, the J call TRBJ2-1, with D unresolved. The V end was cut by 3 bases, the J end by 15 bases, with 15 bases between. This CDR3 region has 12 residues. Looked up from germline, CDR1 is SNHLY and CDR2 is FYNNEI. The CDR3, as DNA: TGTGCCAGCAGTGAGGATAATCTTAATCGGTTCTTC. Protein sequence: CASSEDNLNRFF.

CDR3 residues: CASSQEIGAGNTEAFF. In DNA form, the CDR3 reads TGCGCCAGCAGCCAAGAGATTGGGGCAGGGAACACTGAAGCTTTCTTT. The chain links TRBV4-3 to TRBJ1-1; possibly TRBD1 for D (5 bases). Germline CDR1 is LGHNA and CDR2 is YSLEER. CDR3 length equals 16 residues. Trimming removed 0 bases at V and 1 base at J, with 12 bases between.

The chain has TRBV7-3 and TRBJ1-3, with D uncertain. Germline loops: CDR1 SGHTA, CDR2 FQGTGA. V dropped 5 bases and J dropped 1 base, with 6 bases sitting between them. This CDR3 is 13 amino acids long. The CDR3 loop is CASSPTSGNTIYF. The CDR3 DNA sequence: TGTGCCAGCAGCCCTACATCTGGAAACACCATATATTTT.

This clone has a handful of counts. The chain employs TRBV19 and TRBJ1-2; TRBD1 aligns across 8 bases. The V gene's germline CDR1 is LNHDA and CDR2 SQIVND (reference sequence). J was trimmed by 8 bases and V by 0 bases; bases with no gene match: 5. The CDR3 totals 14 residues. CDR3 residues: CASSIDGTGSGYTF. CDR3 in DNA: TGTGCCAGTAGTATAGATGGGACAGGATCCGGCTACACCTTC. The whole variable domain, remainder taken from reference TRBV19 and TRBJ1-2, is DGGITQSPKYLFRKEGQNVTLSCEQNLNHDAMYWYRQDPGQGLRLIYYSQIVNDFQKGDIAEGYSVSREKKESFPLTVTSAQKNPTAFYLCASSIDGTGSGYTFGSGTRLTVV.

The rearrangement joins TRBV2 to TRBJ1-2; the D gene is possibly TRBD1 (6 bases). The CDR3 is 14 residues long. Germline-derived CDR1 and CDR2 are SNHLY and FYNNEI. Trimming removed 8 bases at V and 0 bases at J, with 13 bases between. The CDR3 coding sequence is TGTGCCAGCGGTCTGGCAGGGGCTAACTATGGCTACACCTTC. Translating gives CASGLAGANYGYTF. Filled out from reference TRBV2 and TRBJ1-2, the complete variable domain reads EPEVTQTPSHQVTQMGQEVILRCVPISNHLYFYWYRQILGQKVEFLVSFYNNEISEKSEIFDDQFSVERPDGSNFTLKIRSTKLEDSAMYFCASGLAGANYGYTFGSGTRLTVV.

This clone is medium-sized by share. The rearrangement links TRBV10-3 to TRBJ1-2; TRBD1 might be the D (5 bases). Germline V lookup: CDR1 ENHRY, CDR2 SYGVKD. V gave up 10 bases and J gave up 4 bases, with 28 bases separating them. The CDR3 is 17 amino acids. CDR3 loop: CATKRSGRLEGPYGYTF. The DNA of the CDR3 is TGTGCCACCAAAAGATCGGGACGTCTCGAGGGGCCCTATGGCTACACCTTC.

Only a few counts were recorded for this clone. The chain is built from TRBV6-1 and TRBJ2-7; 8 bases are shared with TRBD2. With V trimmed by 3 bases and J by 4 bases, 14 bases remained unmatched. The CDR3 runs to 17 residues. The germline V gene has CDR1 MNHNS and CDR2 SASEGT. The CDR3 DNA sequence: TGTGCCAGCAGTGAGAGGGCAGTAGGGACTAGATCTTACGAGCAGTACTTC. This gives the protein CASSERAVGTRSYEQYF.

This rearrangement joins TRBV7-9 to TRBJ1-3; 10 bases are a match to TRBD1. The CDR3 is 14 amino acids. Trimming removed 4 bases from V and 8 bases from J; junction bases left unmatched: 5. Germline-derived CDR1 and CDR2 are SEHNR and FQNEAQ (reference sequence). CDR3 in DNA: TGTGCCAGCAGCTCGACAGGGGGCGAGGACACCATATATTTT. It specifies CASSSTGGEDTIYF. The variable domain in full, with the rest retrieved from reference TRBV7-9 and TRBJ1-3, is DTGVSQNPRHKITKRGQNVTFRCDPISEHNRLYWYRQTLGQGPEFLTYFQNEAQLEKSRLLSDRFSAERPKGSFSTLEIQRTEQGDSAMYLCASSSTGGEDTIYFGEGSWLTVV.

By share, this clone ranks as medium-sized. The same CDR3 arises from other DNA sequences in this sample as well. The chain links TRBV20-1 to TRBJ2-5, with unresolved D. V lost 5 bases, J lost 2 bases, and 18 bases lay in between. Germline CDR1 reads DFQATT; CDR2 reads SNEGSKA (reference sequence). There are 15 residues in the CDR3. The CDR3 region is CSAQDLLDQQETQYF. The CDR3 DNA reads as TGCAGTGCTCAAGACCTCCTGGACCAACAAGAGACCCAGTACTTC.